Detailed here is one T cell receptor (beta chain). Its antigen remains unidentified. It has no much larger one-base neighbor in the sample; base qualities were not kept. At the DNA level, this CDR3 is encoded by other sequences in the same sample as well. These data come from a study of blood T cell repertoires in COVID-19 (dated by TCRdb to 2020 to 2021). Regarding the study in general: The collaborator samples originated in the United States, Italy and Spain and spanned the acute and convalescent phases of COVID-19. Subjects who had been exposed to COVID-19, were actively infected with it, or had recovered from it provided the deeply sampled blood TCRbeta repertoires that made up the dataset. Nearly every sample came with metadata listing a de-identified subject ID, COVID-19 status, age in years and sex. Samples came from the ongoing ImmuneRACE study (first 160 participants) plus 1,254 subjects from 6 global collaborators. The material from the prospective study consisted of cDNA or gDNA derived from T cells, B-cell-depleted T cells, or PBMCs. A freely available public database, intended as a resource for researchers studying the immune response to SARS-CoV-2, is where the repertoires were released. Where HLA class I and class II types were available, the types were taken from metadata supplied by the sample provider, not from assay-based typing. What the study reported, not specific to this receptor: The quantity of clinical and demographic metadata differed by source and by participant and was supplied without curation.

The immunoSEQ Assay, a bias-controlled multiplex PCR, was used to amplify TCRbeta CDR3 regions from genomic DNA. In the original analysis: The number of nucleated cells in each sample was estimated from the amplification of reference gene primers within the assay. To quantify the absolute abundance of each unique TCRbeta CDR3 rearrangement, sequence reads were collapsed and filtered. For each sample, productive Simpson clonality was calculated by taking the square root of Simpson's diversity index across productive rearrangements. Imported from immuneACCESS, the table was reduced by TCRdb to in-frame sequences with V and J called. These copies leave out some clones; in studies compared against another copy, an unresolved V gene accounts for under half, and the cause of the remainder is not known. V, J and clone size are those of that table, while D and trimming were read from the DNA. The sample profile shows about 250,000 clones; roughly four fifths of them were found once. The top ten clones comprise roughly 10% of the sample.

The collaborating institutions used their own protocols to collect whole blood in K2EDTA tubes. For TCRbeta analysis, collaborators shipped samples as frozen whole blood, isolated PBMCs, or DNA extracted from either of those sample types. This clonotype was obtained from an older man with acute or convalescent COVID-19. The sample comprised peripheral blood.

The DNA sequence reads TGTGCCAGCAGCTTAAGGGACAGCTATGGCTACACCTTC. It translates as CASSLRDSYGYTF. The chain links TRBV7-8 with TRBJ1-2, with 7 middle bases fitting TRBD1. V lost 2 bases and J lost 4 bases, and the count of bases not matched to a germline gene is 1. The germline V gene yields SGHVS for CDR1 and FQNEAQ for CDR2. From cysteine to phenylalanine, the CDR3 is 13 amino acids long. The kept DNA is CDR3 alone, 39 bases in frame from the first base.